Shown below are 17 T cell receptor beta chains from a single sample sequenced in a study of OX40 agonist ivuxolimab in advanced cancers. Only in-frame clones appear in the TCRdb table, and some are missing; sequencing was by immunoSEQ multiplex PCR. The sample shows around 94,000 clones, about nine tenths of them seen only once. Sequencing was performed on CD4+ or CD8+ T cells sorted from blood, taken in a trial of the OX40 agonist ivuxolimab. The source of these receptors is an adult with an advanced solid tumor such as melanoma, head and neck, liver or kidney cancer.

The chain has TRBV6-6 and TRBJ2-7; D might be TRBD2 (6 bases). V lost 0 bases and J lost 4, with 13 bases in between. Per germline, CDR1 MNHNY and CDR2 SVGAGI (reference sequence). This CDR3 is built from 15 residues. CDR3 residues: CASSYSPPGTYEQYF. CDR3 DNA sequence: TGTGCCAGCAGTTACTCGCCCCCAGGGACTTACGAGCAGTACTTC.

This clone was detected a few times. DNA of the CDR3: TGTGCCAGCAGCCCGAGAGGGGGGACAGGCGGGGTCTATGGCTACACCTTC. Its translation is CASSPRGGTGGVYGYTF. The chain is built from TRBV7-9 and TRBJ1-2; TRBD1 agrees at 8 bases. The J segment lost 4 bases and the V segment lost 5 bases, leaving 15 bases of the junction unmatched. Germline CDR1 reads SEHNR; CDR2 reads FQNEAQ (reference sequence). CDR3 length: 17 amino acids.

The chain has TRBV7-3 and TRBJ1-1; unclear D gene. In germline, CDR1 is SGHTA, CDR2 FQGTGA. This CDR3 is built from 13 residues. Trimming cost V 4 bases and J 0 bases, with 6 bases left between them. CDR3 bases: TGTGCCAGCAGCTCCGGGCTGAACACTGAAGCTTTCTTT. Residues: CASSSGLNTEAFF.

This sequence joins TRBV11-3 and TRBJ1-1; D might be TRBD1 (6 bases). CDR1 and CDR2 from the germline V gene are SGHNT and YENEEA. This CDR3 is 13 amino acids long. The germline V and J ends were trimmed by 8 bases and 2 bases, with 12 bases remaining between them. CDR3 region: CASGTGKNTEAFF. The CDR3 region has the DNA TGTGCCAGCGGCACAGGGAAAAACACTGAAGCTTTCTTT.

This chain uses TRBV10-2 with TRBJ2-2, with 8 positions matching TRBD2. Losses at the gene ends were 6 bases for V and 0 bases for J; bases not matched to a gene: 9. Germline V gene sequence: CDR1 WSHSY, CDR2 SAAADI. The length of the CDR3 is 17 residues. Here the CDR3 DNA reads TGCGCCAGCAGCCGGTTCGGGGGGGACGCGAACACCGGGGAGCTGTTTTTT. Translating gives CASSRFGGDANTGELFF.

V usage is TRBV6-5 and J usage is TRBJ2-2; D could derive from TRBD1 or TRBD2 (5 bases each). The germline CDR1 and CDR2 sequences are MNHEY and SVGAGI. The CDR3 totals 16 residues. The germline V and J ends were trimmed by 0 bases and 2 bases, with 10 bases remaining between them. This CDR3 reads CASSYSWDPNTGELFF. The CDR3 DNA reads TGTGCCAGCAGTTACTCCTGGGACCCCAACACCGGGGAGCTGTTTTTT.

The chain uses TRBV7-2 and TRBJ1-2; D perhaps matches TRBD1 (6 bases). The germline V gene encodes CDR1 SGHTA and CDR2 FQGNSA. V dropped 4 bases and J dropped 2 bases, with 17 bases sitting between them. The CDR3 loop spans 16 amino acids. The CDR3 spells CASSSHLTGRNYGYTF. The CDR3 coding sequence is TGTGCCAGCAGCTCGCATTTGACAGGCAGGAACTATGGCTACACCTTC.

This chain links TRBV6-5 with TRBJ2-3, with a weak D call TRBD1 (6 bases). Trimming stripped 8 bases from V and 1 base from J, with 13 bases between. Germline V gene sequence: CDR1 MNHEY, CDR2 SVGAGI. The CDR3 loop spans 14 amino acids. The CDR3 region is CASGPRQGTDTQYF. In nucleotides, the CDR3 is TGTGCCAGCGGTCCAAGACAGGGCACAGATACGCAGTATTTT.

The chain couples TRBV6-6 to TRBJ1-4, with TRBD1 matching 7 bases. V lost 6 bases, J lost 13 bases, and 17 bases stayed unmatched. This CDR3 contains 15 residues. Germline V gene sequence: CDR1 MNHNY, CDR2 SVGAGI (reference sequence). CDR3: CASSPGARGTLGLFF. CDR3 in DNA: TGTGCCAGCAGCCCAGGGGCCAGGGGGACGCTTGGACTGTTTTTT.

The chain has TRBV18 and TRBJ2-7, with 10 bases fitting TRBD1. Germline V CDR1 and CDR2: KGHSH, LQKENI. The CDR3 is 16 residues long. V trimming: 4 bases; J trimming: 2 bases; junction bases outside the gene matches: 8. The CDR3 protein is CASSQPGQGSPYEQYF. Here the CDR3 DNA reads TGTGCCAGCTCACAGCCGGGACAGGGGTCCCCCTACGAGCAGTACTTC.

This chain joins TRBV5-8 and TRBJ1-1; D unclear. This CDR3 is 15 amino acids long. Germline assignment: CDR1 SGHTS and CDR2 YDEGEE. Trimming shortened V by 4 bases and J by 4 bases, and 17 bases separated the two germline ends. CDR3 coding DNA: TGTGCCAGCAGCGAGGAGATCTACAGTGGCACTGAAGCTTTCTTT. It specifies CASSEEIYSGTEAFF.

J is TRBJ1-4 and V is TRBV19; D perhaps matches TRBD1 (6 bases). Deletions cut 5 bases from V and 4 bases from J, with 14 bases between. Looked up from germline, CDR1 is LNHDA and CDR2 is SQIVND (reference sequence). This CDR3 is 15 amino acids long. CDR3 in amino acids: CASSWGGQLNEKLFF. The CDR3, as DNA: TGTGCCAGTAGTTGGGGAGGACAGCTTAATGAAAAACTGTTTTTT.

The count of this clone is one. The DNA for the CDR3 is TGTGCCAGCAGTGAAAATCGGGTTTCCGGAAACACCATATATTTT. Translated: CASSENRVSGNTIYF. This rearrangement joins TRBV6-1 to TRBJ1-3; D gene ambiguous. V lost 2 bases and J lost 4, with 12 bases in between. Germline V gene sequence: CDR1 MNHNS, CDR2 SASEGT. The CDR3 sequence is 15 residues long.

This sequence joins TRBV5-4 and TRBJ1-1; D perhaps matches TRBD1 (5 bases). The germline V gene has CDR1 SGHNT and CDR2 YYREEE (reference sequence). V gave up 0 bases and J gave up 6 bases, with 12 bases separating them. This CDR3 has 14 residues. CDR3 loop: CASSLAGQGPEAFF. In nucleotides, the CDR3 is TGTGCCAGCAGCTTGGCAGGGCAAGGGCCTGAAGCTTTCTTT.

The chain combines TRBV29-1 with TRBJ1-4; 8 bases align to TRBD1. Looked up from germline, CDR1 is SQVTM and CDR2 is ANQGSEA. The ends lost 7 bases at V and 11 bases at J; junction bases unmatched: 12. The CDR3 is 13 amino acids. This CDR3 is CSAGAGGAEKLFF. The CDR3 bases are TGCAGCGCCGGAGCAGGGGGCGCGGAGAAACTGTTTTTT.

The chain is built from TRBV7-8 and TRBJ1-4, with 8 bases aligning to TRBD1. Trimming removed 5 bases from V and 7 bases from J; junction bases left unmatched: 3. Germline V lookup: CDR1 SGHVS, CDR2 FQNEAQ. The CDR3 runs to 13 residues. The CDR3 region is CASSPQGAEKLFF. The CDR3 nucleotides are TGTGCCAGCAGCCCTCAGGGGGCTGAAAAACTGTTTTTT.

V gene TRBV5-1 combines with J gene TRBJ2-3, with 8 bases aligning to TRBD2. CDR1 is SGHRS, CDR2 YFSETQ, per germline. The CDR3 length is 19 residues. V shed 4 bases, J shed 5 bases, and the junction held 21 bases outside the gene matches. Here the CDR3 DNA reads TGCGCCAGCAGCCCTGGACTCAGGGGAGCCGGGACTAGGAGAGATACGCAGTATTTT. This translates into CASSPGLRGAGTRRDTQYF.